This passage covers 4 T cell receptor beta chains from one sample sequenced in a study of T-cell memory formation after mild COVID-19. One entry per CDR3 protein, called by TCRdb with MiXCR from the 5' RACE reads. This table has about 270,000 distinct CDR3 sequences, roughly 15% appearing once. The specimen was PBMCs or a T cell subset sorted from them (not recorded which). These receptors came from a man aged 18 to 29 who had mild COVID-19 (a few samples of this study predate the infection). Cell type and time point are not known.

This clonotype was observed a handful of times. The chain has TRBV7-3 and TRBJ2-1; D possibly corresponds to TRBD2 (6 bases). The germline V gene has CDR1 SGHTA and CDR2 FQGTGA. V lost 5 bases to trimming and J lost 6 bases, with 14 bases between them. This CDR3 has 14 residues. The CDR3 DNA follows: TGTGCCAGCAGCCCGTGGGGCGGGGTCAATGAGCAGTTCTTC. Encoded protein: CASSPWGGVNEQFF. Full variable domain (rest looked up from reference TRBV7-3 and TRBJ2-1): GAGVSQTPSNKVTEKGKYVELRCDPISGHTALYWYRQSLGQGPEFLIYFQGTGAADDSGLPNDRFFAVRPEGSVSTLKIQRTERGDSAVYLCASSPWGGVNEQFFGPGTRLTVL.

In its sample, this clonotype was seen a few times. The chain is built from TRBV6-5 and TRBJ2-1; the D gene is possibly TRBD2 (5 bases). This CDR3 spans 14 amino acids. In germline, CDR1 is MNHEY, CDR2 SVGAGI. V dropped 0 bases and J dropped 2 bases, with 5 bases sitting between them. The chain's CDR3 is CASSYSRAYNEQFF. The CDR3 DNA reads TGTGCCAGCAGTTACTCGCGGGCCTACAATGAGCAGTTCTTC.

A few counts support this clonotype. V gene TRBV5-1 combines with J gene TRBJ1-2; D is ambiguous. This CDR3 has 15 amino acids. The V gene's germline CDR1 is SGHRS and CDR2 YFSETQ. V lost 0 bases, J lost 7 bases, and 16 bases lay in between. CDR3 sequence: CASSLALRPLSGYTF. CDR3 DNA sequence: TGCGCCAGCAGCTTGGCCTTACGTCCGTTGTCTGGCTACACCTTC.

V is TRBV20-1 and J is TRBJ2-1; TRBD2 might be the D (6 bases). Germline CDR1 is DFQATT and CDR2 is SNEGSKA (reference sequence). The CDR3 has 14 residues. Between the trimmed V and J ends, which lost 6 bases and 5 bases, there was a span of 17 bases. Here the CDR3 reads CSATLLGRHNEQFF. In nucleotides, the CDR3 is TGCAGTGCGACCCTCTTGGGGAGGCACAATGAGCAGTTCTTC.